This entry is about one TCR beta chain. Ten or more counts support this clonotype. No cognate antigen has been identified for it. No quality values exist for individual bases; no much larger clone is one base distant. The data were taken from a study of regulatory T cells in long-lasting Graves disease (dated by TCRdb to 2020 to 2023). Some background on the complete study: Newly diagnosed Graves' disease patients had taken antithyroid drugs for less than 3 months. Peripheral blood TCR sequencing and RNA sequencing compared persistent Graves' disease patients with newly diagnosed Graves' disease patients. TCR sequencing covered some 13 persistent and approximately 20 newly diagnosed Graves' disease patients, some 35 samples in total. The study was conducted in China and was registered as a clinical trial. Overall study results and their limits: Persistent Graves' disease patients showed lower TCR Shannon entropy and fewer highly expanded clones than newly diagnosed patients, suggesting clonal expansion. Because the primary lesion, thyroid tissue, could not be accessed, the study looked at peripheral blood alone. Patients with persistent disease shared more public clonotypes (approximately 2,500) than newly diagnosed patients did (about 970). Persistent disease showed preferential use of TRBV28, TRBJ1-2 and TRBJ2-5, whereas newly diagnosed disease favored TRBV20-1 and TRBJ2-1. Only the TCR beta chain was sequenced and analyzed. The authors acknowledged the small sample size as a limitation that may reduce accuracy.

Per the germline V gene (reference sequence), SEHNR is the CDR1 and FQNEAQ is the CDR2. V ends up 4 bases short and J 1 base short, with an unmatched junction base count of 2. Including the terminal cysteine and phenylalanine, the CDR3 comprises 14 residues. Just CDR3 DNA is preserved here, 42 bases in frame from base 1. Library preparation used multiplex PCR. The sequencer listed for this sample is Illumina HiSeq 4000. To build TCR beta libraries, CDR3 regions were amplified by Arm-PCR using iRepertoire HTBI primers. Before sequencing, the PCR products went through gel purification. On the study's bioinformatics: A total of fewer than 65 TRBV and 14 TRBJ segments were identified across samples and were used for gene usage analysis of CDR3 amino acid clonotypes. COPE and FqMerger were used to merge the filtered high-quality paired reads into contigs. BLAST was used to align contigs to IMGT TRBV, TRBD and TRBJ reference genes, with CDR3 defined following IMGT. Any clonotype with a frequency above 0.1% was counted as a highly expanded clone. Repertoire diversity was measured by Shannon entropy, and V-J evenness by the Gini coefficient. Clonotypes shared by more than one individual were considered public. Using fastp at Q25 and MiXCR, TCRdb reprocessed the public reads and kept productive beta chains. When rows share a CDR3 protein, they turn into one entry using the most common DNA and genes. For this entry, the V and J calls and clone size follow TCRdb and not the study's own pipeline. This sample lists 500,000 or so distinct CDR3 sequences; 16% were detected once. About 25% of the sample is taken by the ten largest.

The time point label for this specimen denotes: newly diagnosed GD, antithyroid drugs for less than 3 months. For both TCR sequencing and RNA sequencing, RNA was extracted from PBMCs using TRIzol. The diagnosis of Graves' disease followed American Thyroid Association guidelines. Recruitment of patients was carried out at an endocrinology department in Xi'an, China. From each patient, 7.5 to 9.5 milliliters of peripheral blood was collected into an EDTA anticoagulant tube. Ficoll Paque Plus density gradient separation was used to isolate PBMCs, and no further T cell sorting was done. An Agilent 2100 Bioanalyzer and agarose gel were used to assess RNA quality, and a NanoDrop 2000 was used to measure RNA concentration. These same records also appear under a second study, on T cells in Graves' hyperthyroidism and ophthalmopathy. In that second paper, the authors write: A patient counted as having stable Graves' hyperthyroidism if no progression to ophthalmopathy occurred over 18 months of follow-up. Hyperthyroidism patients were aged 18 to 65 years and newly diagnosed, with disease duration of less than 2 months. Patients with uncontrolled infections, other autoimmune diseases, pregnancy or lactation were excluded. Clinical symptoms, serum thyroxine and TRAb, thyroid ultrasound, and orbital computed tomography formed the basis for the diagnoses. A first-round RT-PCR of the TCR CDR3 used the HTBI primer set with the Qiagen OneStep RT-PCR kit. Blood samples also contained most of the expanded thyroid clonotypes (frequency above 0.001), which suggests that blood repertoires may reflect thyroid immune responses. Ophthalmopathy was separated from stable hyperthyroidism by a 13 V-J signature model, with over 85% sensitivity and approximately 84% specificity obtained in cross-validation and 80%/75% obtained in testing. In validation, the model predicted progression to ophthalmopathy a median of about 6.5 months before onset, with approximately 68% sensitivity and nearly 75% specificity. To identify distinguishing TCR V-J signatures, a discovery cohort of some 99 patients was used, comprising 40 to 45 with Graves' ophthalmopathy and around 60 with stable Graves' hyperthyroidism. Whether ophthalmopathy could be predicted prospectively was tested in an independent validation cohort made up of under 20 hyperthyroidism patients plus 17 patients who later progressed to ophthalmopathy. For training and testing, the roughly 100 patients in the discovery cohort were randomly divided in a 7:3 ratio. In six Graves' hyperthyroidism patients, the study also compared T-cell repertoires from thyroid tissue with T-cell repertoires from blood. After sampling, hyperthyroidism patients received methimazole starting at 30 mg daily, and ophthalmopathy patients received high-dose intravenous methylprednisolone. Libraries were constructed in a second round of multiplex PCR, after which size selection and purification were performed. Paired-end sequencing of the libraries was performed with 100 bp reads on an Illumina HiSeq2000. SOAPnuke was used to process the raw data, with reads discarded if the reads contained adapters or uncalled bases, had a mean Phred below 15, or lacked an exact constant-primer or identifier match. High-quality paired reads were merged with COPE v1.2.5, and unique nucleotide sequences were defined as clonotypes. MiTCR v1.1 was used to align the clonotypes against IMGT TRBV, TRBD and TRBJ reference segments. Only V-J combinations with frequency above 0.0001, covering 99% to 99.2% of repertoires, were analysed. The TCS score was defined as the ratio of F50 (clonal expansion) to E x V (chaos), calculated using BLOSUM62-based TCRdist between CDR3 peptides within each V-J. Welch's t-statistics and random forest reduced approximately 520 V-J features to about 13, which were used in a naive Bayes classifier (R e1071). No statistical method was used to set the sample size in advance, and investigators knew the group allocation. The paper reports TCR Vbeta CDR3 sequencing of 130 to 150 peripheral blood samples: over 40 ophthalmopathy, about 75 hyperthyroidism and around 17 progressor patients.

This sequence uses TRBV7-9 and TRBJ2-5; 8 nucleotides in the junction match TRBD1. The input for sequencing was peripheral blood mononuclear cells (PBMCs), taken at new diagnosis, from a patient treated with antithyroid drugs. The clonotype originates from a woman aged 35-65 years with Graves disease. Donor details come from another sample of the same person, matched by shared clones. This receptor carries the CDR3 CASSSQGAQETQYF. The sequenced DNA is TGTGCCAGCAGCTCCCAGGGGGCCCAAGAGACCCAGTACTTC.